This T cell receptor (beta chain) derives from a study of pediatric ulcerative colitis. Study-level results: Compared with controls, ulcerative colitis showed greater blood-rectum clone sharing.

This clone was seen once. Antigen specificity is unknown. This CDR3 contains 17 residues. V gave up 2 bases and J gave up 0 bases; unmatched junction bases: 8. The V gene's germline CDR1 is SGHVS and CDR2 FNYEAQ. This was a survey-level run. Sequencing depth was up to 500,000 reads per sample. Some clones are missing from TCRdb's copy, which holds only in-frame ones; the method was immunoSEQ multiplex PCR. Among 30,000 to 35,000 clones listed, 80% to 90% were seen once. The rectum was sampled with one to two pinch biopsies at colonoscopy. The diagnostic colonoscopy in ulcerative colitis patients preceded any immunosuppressive treatment.

The sample comprised gut tissue. The sequence derives from a boy between 5 and 17 years old with mild ulcerative colitis. The chain links TRBV7-6 to TRBJ1-1, with 8 nucleotides matching TRBD1. The CDR3 protein is CASSLHRTGSMNTEAFF. CDR3 nucleotide sequence: TGTGCCAGCAGCTTACACAGGACAGGGTCCATGAACACTGAAGCTTTCTTT.